The 14 T cell receptor beta chains below all came from one sample that was sequenced in a study of shared clonotypes between healthy human individuals (dated by TCRdb to between 2020 and 2021). To prepare the library, the immunoSEQ multiplex PCR assay was applied. TCRdb re-hosts the immuneACCESS table, in-frame sequences only. Its copies lack some clones; in the studies checked, an unresolved V gene accounts for under half of them, and the cause for the rest is not known. This sample holds 2,500,000 or so clones; around 90% were observed only once. The ten largest account for 0.37% of the sample. Sequencing was carried out using naive CD4+ T cells from PBMCs. Sample cell subset or site, as interpreted from the label and publication: CD45RA+ positively selected. Every receptor here comes from a man between 18 and 29 years old in good health. Some clones in this sample may be carry-over from other donors' samples.

The rearrangement links TRBV28 to TRBJ1-2; tentatively, D is TRBD1 (5 bases). The germline V gene encodes CDR1 MDHEN and CDR2 SYDVKM. The CDR3 loop spans 15 amino acids. Trimming shortened V by 1 base and J by 8 bases, and 17 bases separated the two germline ends. CDR3 amino acids: CASSLSGREEYGYTF. The CDR3 nucleotides are TGTGCCAGCAGTTTATCGGGCAGGGAGGAGTACGGCTACACCTTC.

The chain joins TRBV9 to TRBJ2-5, with a weak D call TRBD1 (7 bases). Trimming left V 0 bases short and J 4 bases short, with 19 bases between. This CDR3 has 17 amino acids. CDR1 is SGDLS and CDR2 is YYNGEE in the germline V gene. The CDR3 bases are TGTGCCAGCAGCGTAGATCCGGCAGGGGGGAGGACAGAGACCCAGTACTTC. It is translated as CASSVDPAGGRTETQYF.

The rearrangement links TRBV29-1 to TRBJ2-7; TRBD2 matches at 10 bases. The V gene's germline CDR1 is SQVTM and CDR2 ANQGSEA. Losses at the gene ends were 1 base for V and 3 bases for J; bases not matched to a gene: 3. CDR3 size: 14 residues. The CDR3 reads CSVEGPSGGYEQYF. The CDR3 nucleotides are TGCAGCGTTGAAGGGCCTAGCGGGGGCTACGAGCAGTACTTC.

V usage is TRBV28 and J usage is TRBJ2-1, with 12 positions matching TRBD1. V gave up 6 bases and J gave up 5 bases; unmatched junction bases: 11. CDR3 length equals 17 residues. Per the germline V gene, CDR1 is MDHEN and CDR2 is SYDVKM. The CDR3 nucleotides read TGTGCCAGCAGCCTTATGGGGGGACAGGGGGCCGACAATGAGCAGTTCTTC. Its translation: CASSLMGGQGADNEQFF.

The chain has TRBV4-1 and TRBJ2-7; tentative D call: TRBD2 (7 bases). CDR3 length: 18 residues. CDR1 and CDR2 from the germline V gene are MGHRA and YSYEKL. Trimming cost V 1 base and J 0 bases, with 19 bases left between them. CDR3 in amino acids: CASSQVGSRGLGSYEQYF. The CDR3 bases are TGCGCCAGCAGCCAAGTGGGATCGCGGGGGCTCGGCTCCTACGAGCAGTACTTC.

The chain links TRBV4-1 to TRBJ2-1; D ambiguous. CDR1 and CDR2 (germline): MGHRA, YSYEKL. V lost 3 bases and J lost 7, with 19 bases in between. The CDR3 runs 16 residues. Here the CDR3 reads CASSHPISHQWNEQFF. In DNA, the CDR3 is TGCGCCAGCAGCCACCCAATTTCCCACCAGTGGAATGAGCAGTTCTTC.

This clone was found once. The genes are TRBV5-1 and TRBJ2-1, with D perhaps matching TRBD1 (6 bases). This CDR3 has 15 residues. CDR1 and CDR2 from the germline V gene are SGHRS and YFSETQ. V was trimmed by 0 bases and J by 8 bases, leaving 15 bases between them. CDR3 in amino acids: CASSLARQGIHEQFF. For the CDR3, the DNA is TGCGCCAGCAGCTTGGCCAGGCAGGGGATCCATGAGCAGTTCTTC.

CDR3 protein: CASKRGADYGYTF. The CDR3 DNA follows: TGTGCCAGCAAAAGGGGAGCGGACTATGGCTACACCTTC. This chain connects TRBV6-1 to TRBJ1-2; the D gene is possibly TRBD1 (5 bases). Trimming removed 7 bases from V and 3 bases from J, with 12 bases in between. Germline V gene lookup returns CDR1 MNHNS and CDR2 SASEGT. CDR3 length: 13 amino acids.

This sequence joins TRBV7-2 and TRBJ2-3; D uncertain. Germline V gene sequence: CDR1 SGHTA, CDR2 FQGNSA. The CDR3 is 15 amino acids. The V end was cut by 5 bases, the J end by 3 bases, with 15 bases between. The CDR3 coding sequence is TGTGCCAGCAGCCCCCGTGGTGGAAGGACAGATACGCAGTATTTT. This sequence encodes CASSPRGGRTDTQYF.

This clone was counted once. This chain connects TRBV6-5 to TRBJ2-7; a possible D gene is TRBD2 (6 bases). The CDR3 runs 14 residues. Per the germline V gene, CDR1 is MNHEY and CDR2 is SVGAGI. V was cut by 10 bases and J by 2 bases, with 18 bases left in between. The CDR3 reads CATTTGGVPYEQYF. CDR3 bases: TGTGCCACCACCACCGGGGGTGTACCCTACGAGCAGTACTTC.

The chain joins TRBV7-6 to TRBJ2-2; D unresolved. V dropped 5 bases and J dropped 6 bases, with 19 bases sitting between them. CDR1 and CDR2 (germline): SGHVS, FNYEAQ. The CDR3 contains 16 residues. CDR3 coding DNA: TGTGCCAGCAGCCCTCTGACCCAGTTTGGGCCCGGGGAGCTGTTTTTT. Translated: CASSPLTQFGPGELFF.

DNA of the CDR3: TGTGCTAGTGGTTTGACCTGGACAGGGAGCACTGAAGCTTTCTTT. Its protein is CASGLTWTGSTEAFF. The rearrangement links TRBV12-5 to TRBJ1-1; the match to TRBD1 covers 8 bases. The germline gives CDR1 LGHNT, CDR2 FRNRAP. The CDR3 is 15 amino acids. J gave up 4 bases and V 2 bases, and 6 bases lay outside the gene matches.

The chain couples TRBV6-5 to TRBJ1-1; maybe TRBD1 (6 bases). The CDR3 is 13 residues long. Germline values: CDR1 MNHEY, CDR2 SVGAGI. V gave up 5 bases and J gave up 7 bases, with 14 bases separating them. Here the CDR3 reads CASSTPGTYEAFF. CDR3 in DNA: TGTGCCAGCAGTACACCAGGGACATATGAAGCTTTCTTT.

The V and J genes are TRBV7-9 and TRBJ2-1, with 7 bases fitting TRBD1. The CDR3 sequence is 15 residues long. In germline, CDR1 is SEHNR, CDR2 FQNEAQ (reference sequence). V shed 6 bases, J shed 8 bases, and the junction held 13 bases outside the gene matches. The CDR3 DNA sequence: TGTGCCAGCAGTCGGAGACAGGGTTCCCACGATGAGCAGTTCTTC. Encoded protein: CASSRRQGSHDEQFF.